What follows are 30 T cell receptor beta chains derived from one specimen sequenced in a study of T-cell memory formation after mild COVID-19. MiXCR, applied by TCRdb to the 5' RACE reads, yields one record per CDR3 protein. The profile covers 100,000 to 150,000 distinct CDR3 sequences, with less than 6.5% appearing a single time and approximately 2.3% taken by the ten largest. Input material: PBMCs or a T cell subset sorted from them (not recorded which). The receptor source for this set is an adult woman who had mild COVID-19 (a few samples of this study predate the infection). Cell type and time point are not known.

This clonotype was recorded at least ten times. The J gene is TRBJ1-2, the V gene TRBV3-1; no firm D call. Germline lookup yields CDR1 LGHDT and CDR2 YNNKEL (reference sequence). The CDR3 totals 13 residues. V was pared by 0 bases and J by 6 bases, with 8 bases between. Here the CDR3 reads CASSQDLVDGYTF. CDR3 nucleotides: TGTGCCAGCAGCCAAGATCTAGTGGATGGCTACACCTTC.

This chain uses TRBV20-1 with TRBJ1-4, with 7 bases that match TRBD1. V gave up 1 base and J gave up 9 bases; unmatched junction bases: 11. Germline V gene data show CDR1 as DFQATT and CDR2 as SNEGSKA (reference sequence). The CDR3 extends over 15 amino acids. The CDR3 DNA follows: TGCAGTGCTAGAGCCCTGGGGGGACAGAAGCAAAAACTGTTTTTT. Protein product: CSARALGGQKQKLFF.

This clonotype was recorded a few times. V is TRBV2 and J is TRBJ2-3; maybe TRBD2 (5 bases). Trimming removed 5 bases at V and 1 base at J, with 19 bases between. There are 17 residues in the CDR3. Germline assignment: CDR1 SNHLY and CDR2 FYNNEI. In nucleotides, the CDR3 is TGTGCCAGCAGTCGGACCCCCCCGGGTAGCGGCACAGATACGCAGTATTTT. Translation gives CASSRTPPGSGTDTQYF.

There are many counts of this clonotype. The chain uses TRBV7-2 and TRBJ2-7; TRBD1 agrees at 7 bases. Per germline, CDR1 SGHTA and CDR2 FQGNSA. Losses at the gene ends were 6 bases for V and 2 bases for J; bases not matched to a gene: 7. The CDR3 spans 14 residues. Here the CDR3 reads CASRKTGITYEQYF. The DNA for the CDR3 is TGTGCCAGCAGAAAGACAGGGATAACCTACGAGCAGTACTTC.

The V gene is TRBV2, the J gene TRBJ1-5; the match to TRBD1 covers 10 bases. Germline loops: CDR1 SNHLY, CDR2 FYNNEI. This CDR3 is built from 15 residues. V shed 2 bases and J 4 bases; nucleotides not matched to a gene: 2. The CDR3 sequence is CASSERQGANQPQHF. The CDR3, as DNA: TGTGCCAGCAGTGAAAGACAGGGGGCAAATCAGCCCCAGCATTTT.

The chain combines TRBV6-5 with TRBJ2-7, with 13 bases identical to TRBD2. This CDR3 has 15 residues. After removal of 2 bases from V and 8 bases from J, the junction contained 6 bases not matched to a gene. Germline CDR1 MNHEY, CDR2 SVGAGI. The CDR3 loop reads CASSYDGLAGEKQYF. The CDR3 DNA reads as TGTGCCAGCAGTTACGACGGACTAGCGGGAGAAAAGCAGTACTTC.

This clonotype was recorded a few times. The CDR3 is CASSLYRGLGNEQFF. The CDR3, as DNA: TGTGCCAGCAGCCTGTACAGGGGATTGGGCAATGAGCAGTTCTTC. The chain is built from TRBV11-2 and TRBJ2-1; 7 positions agree with TRBD1. V lost 5 bases and J lost 6; bases outside the gene matches: 10. Germline assignment: CDR1 SGHAT and CDR2 FQNNGV. This CDR3 region has 15 residues.

This clonotype has ten or more counts. V gene TRBV5-1 combines with J gene TRBJ2-1; the match to TRBD1 covers 7 bases. The J segment lost 5 bases and the V segment lost 5 bases, leaving 7 bases of the junction unmatched. The CDR3 totals 14 residues. Germline V lookup: CDR1 SGHRS, CDR2 YFSETQ. CDR3 sequence (DNA): TGCGCCAGCAGGACAGGGTACAGGGACAATGAGCAGTTCTTC. The encoded protein is CASRTGYRDNEQFF.

The sample holds many counts of this clonotype. The chain couples TRBV7-6 to TRBJ2-7, with 7 bases fitting TRBD1. This CDR3 contains 12 residues. Germline-derived CDR1 and CDR2 are SGHVS and FNYEAQ. V lost 5 bases and J lost 12; bases outside the gene matches: 10. The CDR3 nucleotides are TGTGCCAGCAGCGCAGACAGGGCGGGCAGGTACTTC. Amino acids: CASSADRAGRYF.

There are many counts of this clonotype. The rearrangement uses TRBV4-2 and TRBJ2-1, with 10 bases aligning to TRBD2. The CDR3 has 17 residues. Looked up from germline, CDR1 is LGHNA and CDR2 is YNFKEQ. The J segment lost 7 bases and the V segment lost 0 bases, leaving 9 bases of the junction unmatched. CDR3 nucleotides: TGTGCCAGCAGCCAAGAACCCAGCGGGAGGGCCGGGAATGAGCAGTTCTTC. It translates to CASSQEPSGRAGNEQFF.

This clonotype was counted ten times or more. The rearrangement joins TRBV5-6 to TRBJ2-7; D uncertain. The CDR3 is made up of 12 amino acids. Trimming left V 6 bases short and J 3 bases short, with 10 bases between. Germline CDR1 reads SGHDT; CDR2 reads YYEEEE. CDR3 residues: CASNNMGYEQYF. For the CDR3, the DNA is TGTGCCAGCAATAACATGGGCTACGAGCAGTACTTC.

This clonotype was seen a handful of times. The genes are TRBV20-1 and TRBJ2-1; 8 bases match TRBD2. Trimming at V came to 4 bases and at J to 3 bases, leaving 8 bases not matched to a gene. The CDR3 is 15 residues long. Germline V CDR1 and CDR2: DFQATT, SNEGSKA (reference sequence). The CDR3 bases are TGCAGTGCTACCCTTAGCGGGAACTTCTACAATGAGCAGTTCTTC. Translating it yields CSATLSGNFYNEQFF.

The table lists this clonotype with many counts. The chain links TRBV7-2 to TRBJ2-1, with TRBD2 identical over 8 bases. Trimming cost V 2 bases and J 4 bases; bases outside gene matches: 4. Germline V gives CDR1 SGHTA, CDR2 FQGNSA. The CDR3 runs 15 residues. The CDR3 here is CASSLTSGPYNEQFF. The CDR3 coding sequence is TGTGCCAGCAGCTTAACTAGCGGCCCTTACAATGAGCAGTTCTTC.

V is TRBV4-3 and J is TRBJ1-2, with D unclear. Germline lookup yields CDR1 LGHNA and CDR2 YSLEER. The CDR3 extends over 15 amino acids. V lost 1 base and J 4 bases, leaving 13 bases between the germline ends. The CDR3 is CASSQGRPDRYGYTF. The CDR3 DNA reads TGCGCCAGCAGCCAAGGTCGCCCGGATCGCTATGGCTACACCTTC.

This clonotype was seen ten or more times. The chain recombines TRBV12-3 or TRBV12-4 with TRBJ2-7, with 9 positions matching TRBD2. The length of the CDR3 is 14 residues. The ends lost 2 bases at V and 6 bases at J; junction bases unmatched: 5. This CDR3 is CASSLSRGGLEQYF. The CDR3 nucleotides are TGTGCCAGCAGTTTATCGCGGGGGGGCCTCGAGCAGTACTTC.

This clonotype was seen more than once but under ten times. The J gene is TRBJ2-1, the V gene TRBV6-5; D possibly corresponds to TRBD2 (6 bases). The CDR3 runs to 18 residues. Trimming removed 2 bases from V and 1 base from J, with 18 bases in between. Germline CDR1 MNHEY, CDR2 SVGAGI. The CDR3 DNA reads as TGTGCCAGCAGTTACCAGTGGAGAAGTAGCGGTTCCTACAATGAGCAGTTCTTC. As protein: CASSYQWRSSGSYNEQFF.

This clonotype has only a few counts. The chain employs TRBV29-1 and TRBJ1-2; TRBD1 agrees at 11 bases. Trimming cost V 4 bases and J 0 bases; bases outside gene matches: 1. The CDR3 is 14 residues long. In germline, CDR1 is SQVTM, CDR2 ANQGSEA. The CDR3 loop is CSVGTGGTNYGYTF. The DNA of the CDR3 is TGCAGCGTTGGGACAGGGGGCACTAACTATGGCTACACCTTC.

The CDR3 reads CASIQRVGSLYGYTF. The CDR3 nucleotides read TGTGCCAGCATCCAGAGGGTAGGGTCTCTCTATGGCTACACCTTC. The chain employs TRBV7-2 and TRBJ1-2; no clear D. V was clipped by 7 bases and J by 4 bases, with 19 bases between them. This CDR3 comprises 15 residues. The germline V gene encodes CDR1 SGHTA and CDR2 FQGNSA.

This clonotype was counted ten times or more. This chain connects TRBV12-3 or TRBV12-4 to TRBJ2-3, with D possibly matching TRBD2 (5 bases). V lost 1 base and J 3 bases, leaving 11 bases between the germline ends. The CDR3 extends over 15 amino acids. The CDR3 DNA reads TGTGCCAGCAGTTTAGGCAATGGCGGGACAGATACGCAGTATTTT. It is translated as CASSLGNGGTDTQYF.

J is TRBJ2-5 and V is TRBV29-1, with 9 nucleotides matching TRBD1. The CDR3 sequence is 13 residues long. Per the germline V gene, CDR1 is SQVTM and CDR2 is ANQGSEA. The junction had 4 bases not matched to a gene; V was cut back by 6 bases and J by 2 bases. The CDR3 here is CSVVGQGQETQYF. The CDR3 DNA is TGCAGCGTGGTGGGACAGGGACAAGAGACCCAGTACTTC.

This clonotype came up many times. V usage is TRBV5-1 and J usage is TRBJ2-7; TRBD2 agrees at 12 bases. V shed 4 bases and J 2 bases; nucleotides not matched to a gene: 7. CDR3 size: 16 residues. The germline CDR1 and CDR2 sequences are SGHRS and YFSETQ. The CDR3 DNA is TGCGCCAGCAGCCCGACGACTAGCGGGGGAGCCTACGAGCAGTACTTC. As protein: CASSPTTSGGAYEQYF.

This clonotype has ten or more counts. The chain combines TRBV6-5 with TRBJ1-4; 10 bases match TRBD1. Germline V gives CDR1 MNHEY, CDR2 SVGAGI. This CDR3 spans 14 amino acids. V lost 5 bases and J lost 10; bases outside the gene matches: 7. Here the CDR3 DNA reads TGTGCCAGCAGTAAACTTGGGACAGGGGTAAAACTGTTTTTT. This sequence encodes CASSKLGTGVKLFF.

There are a few counts of this clonotype. This chain joins TRBV29-1 and TRBJ1-3; D is unclear. CDR1 SQVTM and CDR2 ANQGSEA come from the germline V gene. The CDR3 is made up of 13 amino acids. V was shortened by 6 bases and J by 4 bases, with 13 bases between the two germline ends. In DNA form, the CDR3 reads TGCAGCGTAGGTCCCGGGCTGGGAAACACCATATATTTT. Translated, it gives CSVGPGLGNTIYF.

This clonotype was recorded many times. V gene TRBV12-3 or TRBV12-4 combines with J gene TRBJ2-7; D gene unclear. The V end lost 3 bases, the J end lost 4 bases, and 4 bases lay between the germline ends. The CDR3 is made up of 11 amino acids. CDR3 in DNA: TGTGCCAGCAGTTTGGTTTACGAGCAGTACTTC. Its protein product is CASSLVYEQYF.

This clonotype occurred a few times. The genes are TRBV13 and TRBJ1-1; 7 nucleotides align to TRBD1. CDR3 size: 13 residues. The V segment lost 4 bases and the J segment 3 bases; nucleotides outside the gene matches: 2. Germline CDR1 PRHDT, CDR2 FYEKMQ (reference sequence). CDR3 coding DNA: TGTGCCAGCAGCTCCGACAGGGACACTGAAGCTTTCTTT. Residues: CASSSDRDTEAFF.

This sequence joins TRBV6-2 or TRBV6-3 and TRBJ1-6, with TRBD1 matching 8 bases. The junction had 4 bases not matched to a gene; V was cut back by 7 bases and J by 2 bases. Germline values: CDR1 MNHEY, CDR2 SVGEGT. The CDR3 is made up of 15 amino acids. The CDR3 sequence: CASTDRGAYNSPLHF. The CDR3 DNA reads TGTGCCAGCACCGACAGGGGCGCCTATAATTCACCCCTCCACTTT.

The V gene is TRBV12-3 or TRBV12-4, the J gene TRBJ2-3; D uncertain. The CDR3 runs 16 residues. Trimming removed 2 bases at V and 1 base at J, with 13 bases between. CDR3 coding DNA: TGTGCCAGCAGTTTAACCCGGGTGCTTGGCACAGATACGCAGTATTTT. Its protein product is CASSLTRVLGTDTQYF.

This clonotype was detected a few times. The genes are TRBV10-3 and TRBJ2-1; D unresolved. V lost 8 bases, J lost 2 bases, and 19 bases lay in between. Germline V gives CDR1 ENHRY, CDR2 SYGVKD. This CDR3 contains 16 residues. This CDR3 reads CAIGESNRVPYNEQFF. CDR3 nucleotides: TGTGCCATCGGAGAAAGCAATCGCGTACCCTACAATGAGCAGTTCTTC.

A remark on this clonotype: Germline is not matched at one junction end, which may reflect a read error. V and J are TRBV20-1 and TRBJ2-3; 16 bases match TRBD2. The CDR3 is made up of 16 amino acids. The germline CDR1 and CDR2 sequences are DFQATT and SNEGSKA (reference sequence). The CDR3 nucleotides read TGCAGTGTTAGAATGGGACTAGCGGGAGGGGTCGATACGCAGTATTTT. Its translation is CSVRMGLAGGVDTQYF.

This clonotype was counted only a few times. The V gene is TRBV4-2, the J gene TRBJ2-1; D gene uncertain. Germline loops: CDR1 LGHNA, CDR2 YNFKEQ. The V end lost 1 base, the J end lost 5 bases, and 12 bases lay between the germline ends. This CDR3 spans 15 amino acids. In DNA form, the CDR3 reads TGTGCCAGCAGCCAAGTGGGCGACCAAAACAATGAGCAGTTCTTC. Translation: CASSQVGDQNNEQFF.